The clone carrying this T cell receptor (beta chain) was found once. As yet, its antigen is unknown. Patients were ruled out by autoimmune disease history or systemic immunosuppression. Assay: immunoSEQ multiplex PCR; the TCRdb copy retains only in-frame clones and omits some. The sample lists some 54,000 clones, less than 90% seen once, with 6.5% to 7.5% in the top ten. The data derive from a study of OX40 agonist ivuxolimab in advanced cancers. Study at large: Patients were given ivuxolimab, an antibody that agonizes OX40 (CD134). A diagnosis of hepatocellular carcinoma, melanoma, renal cell or head and neck cancer was present in dose-escalation patients.

Whole-study results and caveats: Expanded clones were, on average, more numerous among CD8+ T cells than CD4+.

The germline V gene encodes CDR1 LNHDA and CDR2 SQIVND (reference sequence). Trimming stripped 1 base from V and 0 bases from J, with 10 bases between. This CDR3 spans 16 amino acids. This sequence was found in an adult with an advanced solid tumor such as melanoma, head and neck, liver or kidney cancer. Material: CD4+ or CD8+ T cells sorted from blood, obtained in a trial of the OX40 agonist ivuxolimab. The genes are TRBV19 and TRBJ1-3; D might be TRBD1 (5 bases). The CDR3, as DNA: TGTGCCAGTAGTATAGTTCGGGGCCTCTCTGGAAACACCATATATTTT. Protein product: CASSIVRGLSGNTIYF.